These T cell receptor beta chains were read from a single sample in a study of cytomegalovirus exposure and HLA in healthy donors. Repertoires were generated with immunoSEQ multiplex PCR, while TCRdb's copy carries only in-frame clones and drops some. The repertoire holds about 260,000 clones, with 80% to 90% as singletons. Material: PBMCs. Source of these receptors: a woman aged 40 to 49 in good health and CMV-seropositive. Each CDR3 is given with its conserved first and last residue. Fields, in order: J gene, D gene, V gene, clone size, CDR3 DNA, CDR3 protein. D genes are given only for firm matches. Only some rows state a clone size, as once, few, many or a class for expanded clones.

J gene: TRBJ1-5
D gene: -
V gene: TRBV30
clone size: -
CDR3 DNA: TGTGCCTGGAGCGTACAGTCCTTCAATCAGCCCCAGCATTTT
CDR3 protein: CAWSVQSFNQPQHF

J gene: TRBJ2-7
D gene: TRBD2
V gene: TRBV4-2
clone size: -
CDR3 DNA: TGTGCCAGCAGCCAATCTCAACCGGGGGGCGAGCAGTACTTC
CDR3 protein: CASSQSQPGGEQYF

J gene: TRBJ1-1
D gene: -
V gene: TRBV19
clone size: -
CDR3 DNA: TGTGCCAGCGTGGACAGTTCCCTCTGGACTGAAGCTTTCTTT
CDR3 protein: CASVDSSLWTEAFF

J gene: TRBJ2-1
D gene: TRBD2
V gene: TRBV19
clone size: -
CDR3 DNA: TGTGCCAGTAGTCAAAGACTAGCGGCATCACCGAATGAGCAGTTCTTC
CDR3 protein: CASSQRLAASPNEQFF

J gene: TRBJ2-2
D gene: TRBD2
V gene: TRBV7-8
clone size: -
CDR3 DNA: TGTGCCAGCAGCTTAGGCCGTTTGCTAGACCAGCGGGAGGGAGCCGGGGAGCTGTTTTTT
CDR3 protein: CASSLGRLLDQREGAGELFF

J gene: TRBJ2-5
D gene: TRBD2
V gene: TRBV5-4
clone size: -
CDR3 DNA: TGTGCCAGCAGCCTGGGACTAGCGGGAGGGCAAGAGACCCAGTACTTC
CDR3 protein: CASSLGLAGGQETQYF

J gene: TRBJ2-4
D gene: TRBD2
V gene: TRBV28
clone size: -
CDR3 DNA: TGTGCCAGCCTTCAAATCGGGAGGGCCTACGGAAACATTCAGTACTTC
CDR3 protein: CASLQIGRAYGNIQYF

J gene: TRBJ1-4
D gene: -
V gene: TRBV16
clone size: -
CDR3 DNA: TGTGCCAGCAGCCAATCTACGGGGGCAACTAATGAAAAACTGTTTTTT
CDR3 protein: CASSQSTGATNEKLFF

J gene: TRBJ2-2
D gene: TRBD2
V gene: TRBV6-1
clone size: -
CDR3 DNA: TGTGCCAGCAGATCCTCGCGGGGGGACGGGGAGCTGTTTTTT
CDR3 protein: CASRSSRGDGELFF

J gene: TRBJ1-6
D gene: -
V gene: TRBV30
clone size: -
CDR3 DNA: TGTGCCTGGAGTTCCGGAGGCCCCCTCACCCTCCACTTT
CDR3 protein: CAWSSGGPLTLHF

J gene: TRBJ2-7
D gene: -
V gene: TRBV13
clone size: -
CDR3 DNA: TGTGCCAGCAGGAGACTCCAGAACTCCTACGAGCAGTACTTT
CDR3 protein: CASRRLQNSYEQYF

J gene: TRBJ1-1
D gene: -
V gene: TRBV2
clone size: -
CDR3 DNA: TGTGCCAGCAGTGTTCAGATGAACACTGAAGCTTTCTTT
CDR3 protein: CASSVQMNTEAFF

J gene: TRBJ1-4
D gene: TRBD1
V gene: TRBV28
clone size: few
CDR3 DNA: TGTGCCAGCAGTTCCCTCGCGACAGGGGCGAAGGAAAAACTGTTTTTT
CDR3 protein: CASSSLATGAKEKLFF

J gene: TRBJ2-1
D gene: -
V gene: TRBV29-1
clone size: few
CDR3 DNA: TGCAGCGTTGATCTGGTTGGGAGTGAGCAGTTCTTC
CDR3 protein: CSVDLVGSEQFF

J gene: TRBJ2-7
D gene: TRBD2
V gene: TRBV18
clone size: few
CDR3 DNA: TGTGCCAGCTCACCTGCTAGCGGGAGCTCCTACGAGCAGTACTTC
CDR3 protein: CASSPASGSSYEQYF

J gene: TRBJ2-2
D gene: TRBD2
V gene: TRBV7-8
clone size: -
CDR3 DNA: TGTGCCAGCAGCCCGAGCGGGATAGTCACCGGGGAGCTGTTTTTT
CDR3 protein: CASSPSGIVTGELFF

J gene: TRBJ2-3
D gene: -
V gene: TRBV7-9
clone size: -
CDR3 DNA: TGTGCCAGCAGCACCCCCGGTGGGCTAGCGTTTGATACGCAGTATTTT
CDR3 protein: CASSTPGGLAFDTQYF

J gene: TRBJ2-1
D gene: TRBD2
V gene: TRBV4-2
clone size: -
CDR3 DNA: TGTGCCAGCAGCCATCCGGGACTACAGAGCTCCTACAATGAGCAGTTCTTC
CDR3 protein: CASSHPGLQSSYNEQFF

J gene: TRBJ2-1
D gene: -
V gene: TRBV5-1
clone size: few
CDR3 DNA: TGCGCCAGCAGCCCACCGTGGCTAGTGACGGCCGATGAGCAGTTCTTC
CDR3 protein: CASSPPWLVTADEQFF

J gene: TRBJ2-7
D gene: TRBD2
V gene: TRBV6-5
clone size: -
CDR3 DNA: TGTGCCAGCAGTTACCAAGCGGGAGGCCGGGGCGAGCAGTACTTC
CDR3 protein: CASSYQAGGRGEQYF

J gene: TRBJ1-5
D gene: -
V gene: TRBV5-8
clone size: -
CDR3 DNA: TGTGCCAGCAGCTTGTTCACGGTTGATAGCAATCAGCCCCAGCATTTT
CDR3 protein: CASSLFTVDSNQPQHF

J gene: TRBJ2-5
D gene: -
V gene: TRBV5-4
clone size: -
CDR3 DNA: TGTGCCAGCAGCTTGGACCCGGCTAGCTCGAGAGGGGAGACCCAGTACTTC
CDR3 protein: CASSLDPASSRGETQYF

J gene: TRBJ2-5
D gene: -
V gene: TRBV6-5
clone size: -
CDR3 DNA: TGTGCCAGCAGTTACTCGAAGGCGGGGGAGACCCAGTACTTC
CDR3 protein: CASSYSKAGETQYF

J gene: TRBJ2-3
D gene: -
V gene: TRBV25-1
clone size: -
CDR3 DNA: TGTGCCAGCAGTGCCCCCGGCCCCAGGCCAGATACGCAGTATTTT
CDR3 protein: CASSAPGPRPDTQYF

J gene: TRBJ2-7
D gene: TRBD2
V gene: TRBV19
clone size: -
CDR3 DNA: TGTGCCAGTGGAGTAGGCGGACTAGCCCTTCACGAGCAGTACTTC
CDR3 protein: CASGVGGLALHEQYF

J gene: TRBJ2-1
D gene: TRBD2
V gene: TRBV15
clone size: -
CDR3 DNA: TGTGCCACCAGCACTGGGACTAGCGGAGACAATGAGCAGTTCTTC
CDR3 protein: CATSTGTSGDNEQFF

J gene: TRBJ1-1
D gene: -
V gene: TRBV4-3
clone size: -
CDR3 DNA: TGCGCCAGCAGCCAAGATTCAGTGAACACTGAAGCTTTCTTT
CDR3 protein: CASSQDSVNTEAFF

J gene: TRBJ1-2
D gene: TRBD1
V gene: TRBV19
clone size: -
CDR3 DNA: TGTGCCAGTAGTATAGGCGAGGGGGCGGGCGGCTACACCTTC
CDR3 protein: CASSIGEGAGGYTF

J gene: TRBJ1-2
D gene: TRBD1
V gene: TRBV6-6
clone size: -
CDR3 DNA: TGTGCCAGCAGTCCAGGGGGGCTGGATGGCTACACCTTC
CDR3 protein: CASSPGGLDGYTF

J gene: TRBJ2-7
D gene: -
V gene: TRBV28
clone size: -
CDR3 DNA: TGTGCCAGCAGGGCTCCAGGGGGGTTCGGTTCCTACGGGCAGTACTTC
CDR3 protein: CASRAPGGFGSYGQYF

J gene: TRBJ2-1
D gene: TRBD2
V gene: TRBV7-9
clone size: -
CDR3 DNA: TGTGCCAGCAGCTTAGTAGGCGGGGGGCGATACAATGAGCAGTTCTTC
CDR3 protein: CASSLVGGGRYNEQFF

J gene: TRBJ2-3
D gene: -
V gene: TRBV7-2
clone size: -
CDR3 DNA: TGTGCCAGCAGGCCTCCGGGACTTAACACAGATACGCAGTATTTT
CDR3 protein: CASRPPGLNTDTQYF

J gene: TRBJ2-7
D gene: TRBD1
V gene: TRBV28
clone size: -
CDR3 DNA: TGTGCCAGCAGTCCCGCGGACAGGGGCGAGCAGTACTTC
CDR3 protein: CASSPADRGEQYF

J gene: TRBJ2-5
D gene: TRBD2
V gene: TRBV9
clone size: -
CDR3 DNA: TGTGCCAGCAGCGGCGGGACTAGCGGAGAACAAGAGACCCAGTACTTC
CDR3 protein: CASSGGTSGEQETQYF

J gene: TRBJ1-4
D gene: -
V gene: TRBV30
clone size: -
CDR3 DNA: TGTGCCTGGAAGGGCAGGGGCATAGGACTGTTTTTT
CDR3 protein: CAWKGRGIGLFF

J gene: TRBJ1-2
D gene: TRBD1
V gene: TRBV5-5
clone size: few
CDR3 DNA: TGTGCCAGCAGCCGCGACAGGGAGCCTGGCTACACCTTC
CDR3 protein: CASSRDREPGYTF

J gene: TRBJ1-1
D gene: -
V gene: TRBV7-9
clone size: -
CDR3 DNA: TGTGCCAGCAGCCAGGGCAGGTCAGTGAACACTGAAGCTTTCTTT
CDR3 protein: CASSQGRSVNTEAFF

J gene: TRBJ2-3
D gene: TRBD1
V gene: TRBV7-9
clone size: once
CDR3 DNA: TGTGCCAGCAGCTTTATACAGGGGTTACCAGATACGCAGTATTTT
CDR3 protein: CASSFIQGLPDTQYF

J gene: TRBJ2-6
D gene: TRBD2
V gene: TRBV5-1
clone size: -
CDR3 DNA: TGCGCCAGCAGCTTGGCTAGCGGGAGCTCTGGGGCCAACGTCCTGACTTTC
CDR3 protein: CASSLASGSSGANVLTF

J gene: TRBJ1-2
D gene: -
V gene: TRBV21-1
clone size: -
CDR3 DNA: TGTGCCAGCAGCCATCCAAAAAACAGGATTATTAACTATGGCTACACCTTC
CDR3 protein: CASSHPKNRIINYGYTF

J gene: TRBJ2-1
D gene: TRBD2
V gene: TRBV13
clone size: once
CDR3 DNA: TGTGCCAGCAGTCAAGGACTAGCCCTCTACAATGAGCAGTTCTTC
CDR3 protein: CASSQGLALYNEQFF

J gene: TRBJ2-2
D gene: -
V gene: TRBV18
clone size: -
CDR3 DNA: TGTGCCAGCTCACCACCGCGGGGAACCGGGACCGGGGAGCTGTTTTTT
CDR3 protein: CASSPPRGTGTGELFF

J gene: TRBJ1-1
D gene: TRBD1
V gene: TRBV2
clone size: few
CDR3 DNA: TGTGCCAGCAACATGGGGGGGACAGGCACTGAAGCTTTCTTT
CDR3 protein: CASNMGGTGTEAFF

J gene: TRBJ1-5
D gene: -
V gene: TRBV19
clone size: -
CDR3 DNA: TGTGCCAGTAGTACCCCCGACAGGTACAATCAGCCCCAGCATTTT
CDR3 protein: CASSTPDRYNQPQHF

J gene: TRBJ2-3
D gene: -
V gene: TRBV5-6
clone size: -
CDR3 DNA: TGTGCCAGCAGTCATTGGGGCTTCGCCACAGATACGCAGTATTTT
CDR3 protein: CASSHWGFATDTQYF

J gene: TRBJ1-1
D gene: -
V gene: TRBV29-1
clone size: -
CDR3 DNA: TGCAGCGTGGGAGAGAACACTGAAGCTTTCTTT
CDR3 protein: CSVGENTEAFF

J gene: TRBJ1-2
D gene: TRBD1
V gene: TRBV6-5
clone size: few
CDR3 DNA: TGTGCCAGCAGTCCCCGGCAGGGGGTTGGCTATGGCTACACCTTC
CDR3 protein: CASSPRQGVGYGYTF

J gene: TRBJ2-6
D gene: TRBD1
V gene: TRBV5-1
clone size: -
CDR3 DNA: TGCGCCAGCACCGGGACAGGGTTCTCTGGGGCCAACGTCCTGACTTTC
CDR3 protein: CASTGTGFSGANVLTF

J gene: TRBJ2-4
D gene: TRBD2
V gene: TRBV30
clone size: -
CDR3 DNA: TGTGCCTGGAGAGGTAGCGGGAGGGTGGACAAAAACATTCAGTACTTC
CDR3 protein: CAWRGSGRVDKNIQYF

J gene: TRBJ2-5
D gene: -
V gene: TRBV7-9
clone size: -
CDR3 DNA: TGTGCCAGCAGCCTGGCCGGAGCCCAAGATGGGACCCAGTACTTC
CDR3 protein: CASSLAGAQDGTQYF